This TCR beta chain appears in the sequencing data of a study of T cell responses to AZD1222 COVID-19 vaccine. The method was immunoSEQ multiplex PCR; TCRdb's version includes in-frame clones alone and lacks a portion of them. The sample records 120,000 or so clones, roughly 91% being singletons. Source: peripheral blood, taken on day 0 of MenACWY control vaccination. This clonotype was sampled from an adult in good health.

The CDR3 protein is CASSPLSLYEAFF. CDR3 DNA: TGTGCCAGCAGCCCGCTCAGCCTCTATGAAGCTTTCTTT. V is TRBV13 and J is TRBJ1-1; the D is unclear. Germline-derived CDR1 and CDR2 are PRHDT and FYEKMQ (reference sequence). Trimming took 5 bases from V and 7 from J, leaving 14 bases between them. The CDR3 totals 13 residues.